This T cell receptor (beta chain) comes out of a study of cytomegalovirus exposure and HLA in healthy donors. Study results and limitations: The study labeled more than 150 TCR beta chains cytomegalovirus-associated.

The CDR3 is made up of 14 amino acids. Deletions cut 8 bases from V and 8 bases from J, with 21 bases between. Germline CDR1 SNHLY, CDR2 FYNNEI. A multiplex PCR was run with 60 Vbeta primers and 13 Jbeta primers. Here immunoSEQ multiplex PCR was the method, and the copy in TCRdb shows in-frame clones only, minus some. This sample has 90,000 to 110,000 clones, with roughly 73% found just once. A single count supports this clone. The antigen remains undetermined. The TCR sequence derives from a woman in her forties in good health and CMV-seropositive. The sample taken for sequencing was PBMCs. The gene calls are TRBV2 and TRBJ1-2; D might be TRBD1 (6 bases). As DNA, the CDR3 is TGTGCCAGCTCCCCCCTGGGACCCAGGGGCGGCTACACCTTC. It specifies CASSPLGPRGGYTF. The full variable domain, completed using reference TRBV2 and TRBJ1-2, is EPEVTQTPSHQVTQMGQEVILRCVPISNHLYFYWYRQILGQKVEFLVSFYNNEISEKSEIFDDQFSVERPDGSNFTLKIRSTKLEDSAMYFCASSPLGPRGGYTFGSGTRLTVV.